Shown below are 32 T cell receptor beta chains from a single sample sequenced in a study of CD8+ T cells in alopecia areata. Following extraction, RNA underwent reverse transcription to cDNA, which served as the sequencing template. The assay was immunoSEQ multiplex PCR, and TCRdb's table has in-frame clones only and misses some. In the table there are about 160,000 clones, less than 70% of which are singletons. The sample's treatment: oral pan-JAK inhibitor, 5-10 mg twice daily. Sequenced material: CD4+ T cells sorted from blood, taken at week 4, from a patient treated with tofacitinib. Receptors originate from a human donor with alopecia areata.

The chain's CDR3 is CAWSGQGSQPQHF. The CDR3 bases are TGTGCCTGGAGCGGACAGGGGAGCCAGCCCCAGCATTTT. The chain recombines TRBV30 with TRBJ1-5, with TRBD1 matching over 9 bases. Per germline, CDR1 GTSNPN and CDR2 SVGIG (reference sequence). V shed 3 bases and J 7 bases; nucleotides not matched to a gene: 4. The CDR3 has 13 amino acids.

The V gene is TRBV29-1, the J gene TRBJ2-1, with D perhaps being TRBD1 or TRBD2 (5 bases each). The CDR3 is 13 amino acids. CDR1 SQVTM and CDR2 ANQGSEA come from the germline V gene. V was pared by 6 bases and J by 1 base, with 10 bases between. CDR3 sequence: CSVRGISYNEQFF. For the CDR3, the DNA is TGCAGCGTGAGGGGTATTTCCTACAATGAGCAGTTCTTC.

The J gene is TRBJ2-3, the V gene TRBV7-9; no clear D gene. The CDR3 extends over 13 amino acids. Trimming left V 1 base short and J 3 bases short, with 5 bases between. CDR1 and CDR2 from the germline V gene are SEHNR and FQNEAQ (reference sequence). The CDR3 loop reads CASSLVETDTQYF. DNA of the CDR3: TGTGCCAGCAGCTTAGTAGAAACAGATACGCAGTATTTT.

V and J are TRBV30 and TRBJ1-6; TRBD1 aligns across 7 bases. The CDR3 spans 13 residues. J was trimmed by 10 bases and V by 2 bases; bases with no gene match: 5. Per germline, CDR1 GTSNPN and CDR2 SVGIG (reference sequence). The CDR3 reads CAWSRQGDSPLHF. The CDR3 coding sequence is TGTGCCTGGAGTAGACAGGGTGACTCACCCCTCCACTTT. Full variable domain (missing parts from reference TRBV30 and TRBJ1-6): SQTIHQWPATLVQPVGSPLSLECTVEGTSNPNLYWYRQAAGRGLQLLFYSVGIGQISSEVPQNLSASRPQDRQFILSSKKLLLSDSGFYLCAWSRQGDSPLHFGNGTRLTVT.

CDR3 in amino acids: CAWRGGGDTQYF. The CDR3, as DNA: TGCGCGTGGCGGGGGGGCGGAGATACGCAGTATTTT. The chain employs TRBV29-1 and TRBJ2-3, with 9 bases aligning to TRBD2. The germline CDR1 and CDR2 sequences are SQVTM and ANQGSEA. This CDR3 has 12 residues.

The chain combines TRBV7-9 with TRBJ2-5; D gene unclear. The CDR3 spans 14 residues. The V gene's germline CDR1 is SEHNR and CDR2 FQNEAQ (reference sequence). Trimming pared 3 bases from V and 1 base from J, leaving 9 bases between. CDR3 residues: CASSFRAVQETQYF. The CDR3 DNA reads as TGTGCCAGCAGCTTTAGGGCAGTCCAAGAGACCCAGTACTTC.

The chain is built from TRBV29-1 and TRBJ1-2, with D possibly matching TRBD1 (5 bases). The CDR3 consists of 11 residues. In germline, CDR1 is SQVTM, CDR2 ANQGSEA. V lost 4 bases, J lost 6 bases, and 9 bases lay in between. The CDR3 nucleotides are TGCAGCGTTGTAGGGGTAGATGGCTACACCTTC. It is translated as CSVVGVDGYTF.

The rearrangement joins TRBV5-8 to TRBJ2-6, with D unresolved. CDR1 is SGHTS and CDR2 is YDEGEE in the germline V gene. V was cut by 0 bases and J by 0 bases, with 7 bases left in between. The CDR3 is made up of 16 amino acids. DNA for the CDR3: TGTGCCAGCAGCTTGGGAACCCACTCTGGGGCCAACGTCCTGACTTTC. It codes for CASSLGTHSGANVLTF. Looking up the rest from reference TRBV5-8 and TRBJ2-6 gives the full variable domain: EAGVTQSPTHLIKTRGQQATLRCSPISGHTSVYWYQQALGLGLQFLLWYDEGEERNRGNFPPRFSGRQFPNYSSELNVNALELEDSALYLCASSLGTHSGANVLTFGAGSRLTVL.

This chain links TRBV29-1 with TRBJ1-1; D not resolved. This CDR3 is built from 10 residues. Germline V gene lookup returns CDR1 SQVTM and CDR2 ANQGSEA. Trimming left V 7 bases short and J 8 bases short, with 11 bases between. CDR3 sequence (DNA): TGCAGCGCGACTCCGGGGGAAGCTTTCTTT. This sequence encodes CSATPGEAFF.

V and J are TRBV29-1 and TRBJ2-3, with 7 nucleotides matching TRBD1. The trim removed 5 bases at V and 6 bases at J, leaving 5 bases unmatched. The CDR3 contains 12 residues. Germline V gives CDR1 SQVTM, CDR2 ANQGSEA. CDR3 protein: CSVITGDDTQYF. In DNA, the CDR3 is TGCAGCGTTATAACAGGGGACGATACGCAGTATTTT.

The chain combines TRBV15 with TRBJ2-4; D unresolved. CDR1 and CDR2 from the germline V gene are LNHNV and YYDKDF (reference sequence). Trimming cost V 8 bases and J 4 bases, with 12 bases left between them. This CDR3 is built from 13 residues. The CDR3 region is CATSSSGKNIQYF. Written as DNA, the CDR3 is TGTGCCACCTCCAGCTCGGGTAAAAACATTCAGTACTTC. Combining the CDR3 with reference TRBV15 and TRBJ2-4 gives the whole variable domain DAMVIQNPRYQVTQFGKPVTLSCSQTLNHNVMYWYQQKSSQAPKLLFHYYDKDFNNEADTPDNFQSRRPNTSFCFLDIRSPGLGDTAMYLCATSSSGKNIQYFGAGTRLSVL.

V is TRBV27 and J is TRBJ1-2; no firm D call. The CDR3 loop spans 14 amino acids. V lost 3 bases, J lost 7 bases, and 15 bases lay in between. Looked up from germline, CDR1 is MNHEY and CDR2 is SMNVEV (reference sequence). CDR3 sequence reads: CASSFVPRASGYTF. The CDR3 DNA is TGTGCCAGCAGTTTTGTCCCGAGGGCGAGTGGCTACACCTTC.

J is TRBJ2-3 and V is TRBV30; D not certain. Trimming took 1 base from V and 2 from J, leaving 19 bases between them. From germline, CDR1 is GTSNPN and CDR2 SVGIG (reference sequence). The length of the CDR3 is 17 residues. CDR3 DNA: TGTGCCTGGAGTGACCCCCCCGTGGGAACCTTCACAGATACGCAGTATTTT. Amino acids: CAWSDPPVGTFTDTQYF.

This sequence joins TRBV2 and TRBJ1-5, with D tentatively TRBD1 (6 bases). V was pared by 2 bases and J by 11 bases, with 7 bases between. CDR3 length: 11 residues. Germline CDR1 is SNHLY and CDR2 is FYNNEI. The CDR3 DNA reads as TGTGCCAGCAGTGAAAGGGGGGCCCAGCATTTT. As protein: CASSERGAQHF.

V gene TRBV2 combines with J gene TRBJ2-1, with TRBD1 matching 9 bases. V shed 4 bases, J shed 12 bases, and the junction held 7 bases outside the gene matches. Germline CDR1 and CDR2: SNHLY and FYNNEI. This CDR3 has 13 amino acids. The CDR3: CASSGTGGGRQFF. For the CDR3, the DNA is TGTGCCAGCAGTGGTACAGGGGGCGGAAGGCAGTTCTTC.

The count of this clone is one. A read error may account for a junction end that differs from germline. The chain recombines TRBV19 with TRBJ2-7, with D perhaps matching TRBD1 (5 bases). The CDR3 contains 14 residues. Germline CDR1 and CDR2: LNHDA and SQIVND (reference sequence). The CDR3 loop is CASSISSRQIPLDF. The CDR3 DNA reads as TGTGCCAGTAGTATATCTTCGCGACAGATACCTCTGGACTTC.

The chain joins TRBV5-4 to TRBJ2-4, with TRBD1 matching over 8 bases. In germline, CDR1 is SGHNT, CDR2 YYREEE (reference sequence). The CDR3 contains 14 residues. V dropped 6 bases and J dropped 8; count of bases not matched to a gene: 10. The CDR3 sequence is CASMIQGGRDIQYF. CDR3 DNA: TGTGCCAGCATGATACAGGGGGGTCGTGACATTCAGTACTTC.

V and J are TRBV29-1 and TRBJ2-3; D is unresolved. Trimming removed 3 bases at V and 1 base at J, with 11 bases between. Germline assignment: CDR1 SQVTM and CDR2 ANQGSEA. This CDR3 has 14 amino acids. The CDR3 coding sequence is TGCAGCGTTGAGAAGGGCGGTCGCACAGATACGCAGTATTTT. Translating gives CSVEKGGRTDTQYF.

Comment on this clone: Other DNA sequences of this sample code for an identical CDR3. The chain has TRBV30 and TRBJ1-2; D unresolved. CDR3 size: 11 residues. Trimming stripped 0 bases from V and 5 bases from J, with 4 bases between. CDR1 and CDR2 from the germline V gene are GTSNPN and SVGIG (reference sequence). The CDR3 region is CAWSVGYGYTF. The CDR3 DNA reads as TGTGCCTGGAGTGTCGGTTATGGCTACACCTTC.

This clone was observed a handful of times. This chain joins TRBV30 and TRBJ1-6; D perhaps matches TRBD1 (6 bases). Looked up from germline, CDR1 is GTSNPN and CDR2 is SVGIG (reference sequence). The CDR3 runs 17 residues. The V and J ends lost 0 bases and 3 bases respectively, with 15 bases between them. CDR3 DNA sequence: TGTGCCTGGAGTGTTCGTTTGCAGGGGCTCTATAATTCACCCCTCCACTTT. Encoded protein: CAWSVRLQGLYNSPLHF.

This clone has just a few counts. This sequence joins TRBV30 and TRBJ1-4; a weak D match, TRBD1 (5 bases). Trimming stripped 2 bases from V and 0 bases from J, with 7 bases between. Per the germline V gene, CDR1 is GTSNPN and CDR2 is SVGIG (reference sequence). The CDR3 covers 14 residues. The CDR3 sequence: CAWSRGSTNEKLFF. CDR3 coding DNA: TGTGCCTGGAGTCGGGGGTCAACTAATGAAAAACTGTTTTTT.

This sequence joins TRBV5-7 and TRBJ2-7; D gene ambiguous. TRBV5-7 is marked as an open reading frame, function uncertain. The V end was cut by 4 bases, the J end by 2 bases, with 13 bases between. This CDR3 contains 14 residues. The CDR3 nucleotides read TGTGCCAGCAGCCCCACTGACACCCCCTACGAGCAGTACTTC. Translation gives CASSPTDTPYEQYF.

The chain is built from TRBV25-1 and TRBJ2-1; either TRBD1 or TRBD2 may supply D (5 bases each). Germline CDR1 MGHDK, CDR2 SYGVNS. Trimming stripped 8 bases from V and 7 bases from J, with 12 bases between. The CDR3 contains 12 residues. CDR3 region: CASPPGQNEQFF. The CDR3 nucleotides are TGTGCCAGCCCCCCGGGGCAGAATGAGCAGTTCTTC.

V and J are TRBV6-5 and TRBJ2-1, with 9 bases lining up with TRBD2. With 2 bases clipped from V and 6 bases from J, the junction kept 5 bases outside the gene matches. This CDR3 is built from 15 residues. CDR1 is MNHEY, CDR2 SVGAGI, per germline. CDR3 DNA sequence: TGTGCCAGCAGTTACCCTGCGGGGGGGGTCAATGAGCAGTTCTTC. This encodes CASSYPAGGVNEQFF.

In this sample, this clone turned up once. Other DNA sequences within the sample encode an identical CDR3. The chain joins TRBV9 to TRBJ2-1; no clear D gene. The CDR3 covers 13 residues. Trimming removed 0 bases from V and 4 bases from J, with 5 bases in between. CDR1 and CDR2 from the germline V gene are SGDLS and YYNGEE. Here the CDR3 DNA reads TGTGCCAGCAGCGTAGCGACTTACAATGAGCAGTTCTTC. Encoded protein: CASSVATYNEQFF.

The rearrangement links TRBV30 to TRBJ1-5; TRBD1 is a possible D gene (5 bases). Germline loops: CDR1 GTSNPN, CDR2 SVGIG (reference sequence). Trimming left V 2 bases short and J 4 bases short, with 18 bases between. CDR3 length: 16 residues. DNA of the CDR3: TGTGCCTGGAGTCTAGCACCAGGGAACAAAAATCAGCCCCAGCATTTT. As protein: CAWSLAPGNKNQPQHF.

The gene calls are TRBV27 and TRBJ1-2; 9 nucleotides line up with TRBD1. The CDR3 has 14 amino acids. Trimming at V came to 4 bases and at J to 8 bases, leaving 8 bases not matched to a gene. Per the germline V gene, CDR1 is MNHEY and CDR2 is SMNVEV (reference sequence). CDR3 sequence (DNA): TGTGCCAGCAGTTGGGGACAGGGAGTTGGCGGCTACACCTTC. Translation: CASSWGQGVGGYTF.

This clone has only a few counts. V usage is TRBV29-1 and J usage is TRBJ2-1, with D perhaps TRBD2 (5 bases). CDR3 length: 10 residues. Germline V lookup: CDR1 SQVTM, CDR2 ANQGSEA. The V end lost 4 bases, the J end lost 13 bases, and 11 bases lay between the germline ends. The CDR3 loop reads CSVVRGPQFF. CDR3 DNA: TGCAGCGTTGTCCGAGGGCCCCAGTTCTTC.

The CDR3 loop reads CASSLSESRGWPQHF. The CDR3, as DNA: TGTGCCAGCAGTTTATCGGAATCCAGGGGTTGGCCCCAGCATTTT. V is TRBV27 and J is TRBJ1-5; a possible D gene is TRBD1 (6 bases). V gave up 0 bases and J gave up 9 bases, with 15 bases separating them. The CDR3 is 15 residues long. The germline V gene has CDR1 MNHEY and CDR2 SMNVEV (reference sequence).

This chain's CDR3 is CASSYAGGAHYNEQFF. The DNA of the CDR3 is TGTGCCAGCAGTTACGCCGGGGGGGCCCACTACAATGAGCAGTTCTTC. The rearrangement uses TRBV6-5 and TRBJ2-1; 8 positions agree with TRBD2. Germline lookup yields CDR1 MNHEY and CDR2 SVGAGI. The trim removed 2 bases at V and 3 bases at J, leaving 6 bases unmatched. CDR3 length equals 16 residues.

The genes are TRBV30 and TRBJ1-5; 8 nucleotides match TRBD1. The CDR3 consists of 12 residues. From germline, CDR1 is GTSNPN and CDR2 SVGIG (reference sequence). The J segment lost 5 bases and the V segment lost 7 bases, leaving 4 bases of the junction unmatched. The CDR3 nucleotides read TGTGCCTCTCGGACAGGGCATCAGCCCCAGCATTTT. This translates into CASRTGHQPQHF.

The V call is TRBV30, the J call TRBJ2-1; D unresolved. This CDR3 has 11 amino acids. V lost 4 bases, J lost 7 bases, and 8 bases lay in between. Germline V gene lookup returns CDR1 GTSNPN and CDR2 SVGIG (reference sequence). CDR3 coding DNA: TGTGCCTGGACCGCTATAAATGAGCAGTTCTTC. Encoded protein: CAWTAINEQFF.